This is a list of T cell receptor beta chains from one sample in a study of tumor and adjacent non-tumor tissue in lung cancer. TCRdb called the multiplex PCR reads again in MiXCR, with one record for every CDR3 protein. Among 80,000 or so distinct CDR3 sequences listed, more than 80% were seen once. Sequencing input: distant non-tumor lung tissue. The receptors shown here come from a man between 60 and 70 years old with non-small cell lung cancer. Each CDR3 is given with its conserved first and last residue.

cdr3_aa: CASSLVSGLARDTQYF
v_call: TRBV11-2
j_call: TRBJ2-3

cdr3_aa: CASSLGGPYEQYF
v_call: TRBV7-9
j_call: TRBJ2-7

cdr3_aa: CATSDFPFTGELFF
v_call: TRBV24-1
j_call: TRBJ2-2

cdr3_aa: CASSLREGKETQYF
v_call: TRBV12-3/TRBV12-4
j_call: TRBJ2-5

cdr3_aa: CASSSGQAQETQYF
v_call: TRBV11-2
j_call: TRBJ2-5

cdr3_aa: CASQEQPTDGYTF
v_call: TRBV4-2
j_call: TRBJ1-2

cdr3_aa: CASSSGQVLETQNF
v_call: TRBV11-2
j_call: TRBJ2-5

cdr3_aa: CASSSPLGLYNEQYF
v_call: TRBV5-5
j_call: .

cdr3_aa: CASSLDRNSFKEQFF
v_call: TRBV11-2
j_call: TRBJ2-1

cdr3_aa: CVRSYIPGQSSYEQYF
v_call: TRBV6-6
j_call: TRBJ2-7

cdr3_aa: CASSESGASTDTQHF
v_call: TRBV10-2
j_call: .

cdr3_aa: CASNPDGVNYGYTF
v_call: TRBV5-1
j_call: TRBJ1-2

cdr3_aa: CVSSSRVRGETQYF
v_call: TRBV11-3
j_call: TRBJ2-5

cdr3_aa: CAGSESGATTDTQYF
v_call: TRBV10-2
j_call: TRBJ2-3

cdr3_aa: CASSQRSERDETQYF
v_call: TRBV4-1
j_call: TRBJ2-5

cdr3_aa: CASRSTGEETWYF
v_call: TRBV11-2
j_call: TRBJ2-5

cdr3_aa: CASSWGQGVSEAFF
v_call: TRBV11-2
j_call: TRBJ1-1

cdr3_aa: CVSSYSYGNIEAFF
v_call: TRBV6-2/TRBV6-3
j_call: TRBJ1-1

cdr3_aa: CASSQDIGGASYDQYF
v_call: TRBV4-2
j_call: TRBJ2-7

cdr3_aa: CASSPDGASVLTF
v_call: TRBV6-5
j_call: TRBJ2-6

cdr3_aa: CSAMTGGDYGYNF
v_call: TRBV20-1
j_call: TRBJ1-2

cdr3_aa: CASSQVLGQGTSAQYF
v_call: TRBV4-1
j_call: TRBJ2-5

cdr3_aa: CATSQELSYGASVLTF
v_call: TRBV4-2
j_call: TRBJ2-6

cdr3_aa: CSARGVNFDDEHYF
v_call: TRBV20-1
j_call: TRBJ2-7

cdr3_aa: CASSPVLTGQETQKF
v_call: TRBV5-6
j_call: TRBJ2-5

cdr3_aa: CANRSGQVQDTQYF
v_call: TRBV11-2
j_call: TRBJ2-5

cdr3_aa: CSVEDPQRTSATDTQYF
v_call: TRBV29-1
j_call: TRBJ2-3

cdr3_aa: CASSLVIGGFYQETQYF
v_call: TRBV11-1
j_call: TRBJ2-5

cdr3_aa: CTSSLDGRDTEAFF
v_call: TRBV11-2
j_call: TRBJ1-1

cdr3_aa: CASTGTSGDTGAQYF
v_call: TRBV12-3/TRBV12-4
j_call: TRBJ2-3

cdr3_aa: CSSSSRGARGYRAGELFF
v_call: TRBV11-3
j_call: TRBJ2-2

cdr3_aa: CASSARGPASGRGADTQYF
v_call: TRBV5-1
j_call: TRBJ2-3

cdr3_aa: CARSSHAGAKNIQYF
v_call: TRBV7-2
j_call: TRBJ2-4

cdr3_aa: CASSSGGIAGHTQYF
v_call: TRBV11-2
j_call: TRBJ2-3

cdr3_aa: CSVGECSSGETQYF
v_call: TRBV29-1
j_call: TRBJ2-5

cdr3_aa: CVNSPRDEAGEEYF
v_call: TRBV11-3
j_call: TRBJ2-7

cdr3_aa: CAISLMMENYYGYTF
v_call: TRBV11-2
j_call: TRBJ1-2

cdr3_aa: CAWGLYERGGEKLFF
v_call: TRBV30
j_call: TRBJ1-4

cdr3_aa: CASSSHRRQTQAFF
v_call: TRBV11-3
j_call: TRBJ1-1

cdr3_aa: CASSLGTPGTDTQYF
v_call: TRBV5-4
j_call: TRBJ2-3